Below, one T cell receptor beta chain is given with its context. The target antigen is unknown. The CDR3 runs 15 residues. This entry is derived from a study of monozygotic twins with inflammatory bowel disease. Template switching added UMIs carrying a 6-nucleotide sample barcode. Using the 5' RACE reads, TCRdb records one entry per CDR3 protein without DNA. This sample's clone table lists 400,000 to 500,000 distinct CDR3 sequences. Regarding the study as a whole: Individual T cell subtypes were not distinguishable. Sharing of clonotypes with others was lower in IBD patients than in healthy twins, and this was especially so with disease activity.

Whole-blood total RNA was extracted without T cell sorting. The chain uses TRBV12-3 or TRBV12-4 and TRBJ2-2; TCRdb lists TRBD1, though no DNA is available to test this call. Sequenced input: blood. This sequence was found in a human donor with ulcerative colitis or Crohn's disease, or a healthy co-twin of an affected twin (not recorded which). The CDR3 spells CASSWGGGTTGELFF.